These T cell receptor beta chains were read from a single sample in a study of blood T cell repertoires in COVID-19. Here immunoSEQ multiplex PCR was the method, and the copy in TCRdb shows in-frame clones only, minus some. The data hold under 350,000 clones, with around 92% observed a single time. Input material: PBMCs or T cells enriched from blood (not recorded which). Source of these receptors: an older woman who had recovered from COVID-19. Both conserved end residues are part of each CDR3. A D gene is named only where the DNA matches it firmly. Clone size is not always given. Where it is, it says once, few, many or a class for expanded clones.

d_gene	len	abundance	v_gene	j_gene	CDR3nt	CDR3aa
NA	13	NA	TRBV6-5	TRBJ1-1	TGTGCCAGCATCGACTCGGGGAGCACTGAAGCTTTCTTT	CASIDSGSTEAFF
NA	17	NA	TRBV6-4	TRBJ2-7	TGTGCCAGCAGTGGCCGCTGGGGGTCAGGGGCGAACTACGAGCAGTACTTC	CASSGRWGSGANYEQYF
NA	13	NA	TRBV12-3/TRBV12-4	TRBJ1-2	TGTGCCAGCACCGTGACACTTCAGCTTGGCTACACCTTC	CASTVTLQLGYTF
NA	14	NA	TRBV5-5	TRBJ1-1	TGTGCCAGCAGCTTGGTCGGGTATGGAACTGAAGCTTTCTTT	CASSLVGYGTEAFF
NA	16	NA	TRBV4-1	TRBJ2-3	TGCGCCAGCAGCCAAGATCCTAGTCCTAGTCCAGATACGCAGTATTTT	CASSQDPSPSPDTQYF
NA	13	NA	TRBV5-5	TRBJ2-5	TGTGCCAGCAGCTTGACAGGCAGGGAGACCCAGTACTTC	CASSLTGRETQYF
NA	13	NA	TRBV2	TRBJ2-3	TGTGCCAGCAGTGCGGGGAGCACAGATACGCAGTATTTT	CASSAGSTDTQYF
TRBD1	16	NA	TRBV24-1	TRBJ1-5	TGTGCCACCAGTGATGCCCGGGACAGGGGGGGTCAGCCCCAGCATTTT	CATSDARDRGGQPQHF
NA	15	NA	TRBV13	TRBJ2-5	TGTGCCAGCAGCTCAGGGGAGGCGGGGAGAGAGACCCAGTACTTC	CASSSGEAGRETQYF
TRBD2	15	NA	TRBV7-2	TRBJ2-3	TGTGCCAGCAGCTCCCTAGCGGGAGGCCAAGATACGCAGTATTTT	CASSSLAGGQDTQYF
TRBD2	14	NA	TRBV28	TRBJ2-7	TGTGCCAGCAAGCGGGAGGAATCATCCTACGAGCAGTACTTC	CASKREESSYEQYF
TRBD1	15	NA	TRBV5-1	TRBJ2-2	TGCGCCAGCAGCTTGGTAGGGACAGAAGGCGGGGAGCTGTTTTTT	CASSLVGTEGGELFF
TRBD1	14	NA	TRBV29-1	TRBJ1-2	TGCAGCGTTACAAAGGGACAGACGACTTATGGCTACACCTTC	CSVTKGQTTYGYTF
NA	17	NA	TRBV12-5	TRBJ1-2	TGTGCTAGTGGTTTGGTACTTGGGGGCCAGGGGTACTATGGCTACACCTTC	CASGLVLGGQGYYGYTF
TRBD2	17	NA	TRBV9	TRBJ2-1	TGTGCCAGCAGAATAGCGGGAGGGTACCGGTCCTACAATGAGCAGTTCTTC	CASRIAGGYRSYNEQFF
NA	14	NA	TRBV6-5	TRBJ1-5	TGTGCCACCGGTAATTGGGGGGGCAATCAGCCCCAGCATTTT	CATGNWGGNQPQHF
TRBD2	14	NA	TRBV5-1	TRBJ2-5	TGCGCCAGCAGCCCTATAGCGGGGGAAGAGACCCAGTACTTC	CASSPIAGEETQYF
TRBD1	15	NA	TRBV7-2	TRBJ2-7	TGTGCCAGCAGCTTAAGACAGGGTTCCCCAAACGAGCAGTACTTC	CASSLRQGSPNEQYF
NA	17	NA	TRBV21-1	TRBJ2-2	TGTGCCAGCAGCAAACCACAGGTTGGGCGAGAAAGCGGGGAGCTGTTTTTT	CASSKPQVGRESGELFF
NA	14	NA	TRBV12-5	TRBJ2-3	TGTGCTAGTGGTTTGGTGACAGGCACAGATACGCAGTATTTT	CASGLVTGTDTQYF
NA	16	few	TRBV3-1/TRBV3-2	TRBJ2-2	TGTGCCAGCAGCCAAGAACGGGAGTGGGTCACCGGGGAGCTGTTTTTT	CASSQEREWVTGELFF
NA	15	NA	TRBV4-1	TRBJ1-5	TGCGCCAGCAGCCAAGAATGGAGTCCACCGCAGCCCCAGCATTTT	CASSQEWSPPQPQHF
NA	14	NA	TRBV28	TRBJ2-3	TGTGCCAGCCGGCTAGCTGTGGGAACAGATACGCAGTATTTT	CASRLAVGTDTQYF
TRBD1	16	NA	TRBV7-3	TRBJ2-1	TGTGCCAGCAGCTTAACGCGGACAGGGGGATACAATGAGCAGTTCTTC	CASSLTRTGGYNEQFF
TRBD1	16	NA	TRBV6-1	TRBJ1-2	TGTGCCAGCAGTGCCCACGACAGGGGTGTCAACTATGGCTACACCTTC	CASSAHDRGVNYGYTF
NA	14	NA	TRBV7-9	TRBJ1-3	TGTGCCAGCAGGGGCCAAAGCTCTGGAAACACCATATATTTT	CASRGQSSGNTIYF
TRBD1	15	NA	TRBV11-2	TRBJ1-1	TGTGCCAGCCTTGCGACCGGGACAGAGAACACTGAAGCTTTCTTT	CASLATGTENTEAFF
NA	11	NA	TRBV29-1	TRBJ1-1	TGCAGCGCCGCAGTAAACACTGAAGCTTTCTTT	CSAAVNTEAFF
NA	18	NA	TRBV3-1/TRBV3-2	TRBJ2-2	TGTGCCAGCAGCCAAGATGCAGGGCCCTTAATATACACCGGGGAGCTGTTTTTT	CASSQDAGPLIYTGELFF
NA	13	NA	TRBV9	TRBJ1-1	TGTGCCAGCAAGGGGGTTCAGGGGTCTGAAGCTTTCTTT	CASKGVQGSEAFF
NA	15	NA	TRBV9	TRBJ1-6	TGTGCCAGCAGCGTAGATTGGACAGTTAATTCACCCCTCCACTTT	CASSVDWTVNSPLHF
TRBD2	17	NA	TRBV4-1	TRBJ2-3	TGCGCCAGCAGCCAAGAGGCTAGCGGGAGGTTCACAGATACGCAGTATTTT	CASSQEASGRFTDTQYF
TRBD1	14	NA	TRBV3-1/TRBV3-2	TRBJ2-7	TGTGCCAGCAGCCAAGGACAGGGGATCTACGAGCAGTACTTC	CASSQGQGIYEQYF
TRBD2	14	NA	TRBV7-9	TRBJ2-1	TGTGCCAGCACCCCAGCGGGAGGCTACAATGAGCAGTTCTTC	CASTPAGGYNEQFF
TRBD1	12	NA	TRBV28	TRBJ1-2	TGTGCCACAGGACAGGGTGAATATGGCTACACCTTC	CATGQGEYGYTF
TRBD2	15	NA	TRBV24-1	TRBJ2-5	TGTGCCACCAGTGATCCGGGAGGGCCGGGGGAGACCCAGTACTTC	CATSDPGGPGETQYF
TRBD1	15	NA	TRBV19	TRBJ1-5	TGTGCCAGTAGTATGGACAGGGCGCTAAATCAGCCCCAGCATTTT	CASSMDRALNQPQHF
TRBD2	16	NA	TRBV5-4	TRBJ2-7	TGTGCCAGCAGCTTGGTGGCGGGAGGGCCGCCCTACGAGCAGTACTTC	CASSLVAGGPPYEQYF
NA	14	NA	TRBV5-1	TRBJ1-1	TGCGCCAGCAGCGGGGCAGGGTATTCTGCTGAAGCTTTCTTT	CASSGAGYSAEAFF
NA	14	NA	TRBV6-5	TRBJ1-1	TGTGCCAGCATCCCCAAGGACAAAAGGACTGAAGCTTTCTTT	CASIPKDKRTEAFF
NA	14	NA	TRBV4-1	TRBJ1-1	TGCGCCAGCAGCCACACTGGCGGGAACACTGAAGCTTTCTTT	CASSHTGGNTEAFF
TRBD2	15	NA	TRBV28	TRBJ2-2	TGTGCCAGCAGGGGAGAAGGACTAGATATCGGGGAGCTGTTTTTT	CASRGEGLDIGELFF
NA	15	NA	TRBV28	TRBJ2-2	TGTGCCAGTACTTACGCATGGTCGAACACCGGGGAGCTGTTTTTT	CASTYAWSNTGELFF
TRBD2	14	NA	TRBV19	TRBJ2-7	TGTGCCAGTAGAGACGGGGGGAGCTCCTACGAGCAGTACTTC	CASRDGGSSYEQYF
TRBD1	14	NA	TRBV28	TRBJ2-5	TGTGCCAGCAGAGGGACAGGGTCTTCAGAGACCCAGTACTTC	CASRGTGSSETQYF
NA	13	once	TRBV19	TRBJ1-5	TGTGCCAGTAGTATCGGGAACTATCAGCCCCAGCATTTT	CASSIGNYQPQHF
TRBD1	15	NA	TRBV30	TRBJ1-2	TGTGCCTGGAGTGTACTTGGGACAGGGAACTATGGCTACACCTTC	CAWSVLGTGNYGYTF
NA	16	few	TRBV7-5	TRBJ2-3	TGTGCCAGAAGCTTACTAGTCGGATATCCCGGCGATACGCAGTATTTT	CARSLLVGYPGDTQYF
NA	15	once	TRBV23-1	TRBJ1-5	TGCGCCAGCAGTCCCGGACAGAATTTTAATCAGCCCCAGCATTTT	CASSPGQNFNQPQHF
NA	15	NA	TRBV4-2	TRBJ2-2	TGTGCCAGCAGCCAAGATTATCTAGCCTCAGGGGAGCTGTTTTTT	CASSQDYLASGELFF
TRBD1	15	NA	TRBV5-4	TRBJ2-7	TGTGCCAGCAGCCCCACGAGGGACAGCTCCTACGAGCAGTACTTC	CASSPTRDSSYEQYF
TRBD2	16	NA	TRBV11-3	TRBJ2-1	TGTGCCAGCAGCTTATTTAGCGGGGGACACTACAATGAGCAGTTCTTC	CASSLFSGGHYNEQFF
TRBD1	21	NA	TRBV28	TRBJ2-7	TGTGCCAGCAGGATGTCTAACCCGACAGGGCCTCAACCAAAAAAGTTCTACGAGCAGTACTTC	CASRMSNPTGPQPKKFYEQYF
TRBD2	15	NA	TRBV15	TRBJ2-5	TGTGCCACCAGCAGCGAAAAACTTACCGGGACTAGACAGTACTTC	CATSSEKLTGTRQYF
NA	11	few	TRBV30	TRBJ1-2	TGTGCCTGGAGTGTAGCCGATGGCTACACCTTC	CAWSVADGYTF
NA	14	once	TRBV28	TRBJ1-6	TGTGCCAGCAGTTTGGTCTACCGGGTCTCACCCCTCCACTTT	CASSLVYRVSPLHF